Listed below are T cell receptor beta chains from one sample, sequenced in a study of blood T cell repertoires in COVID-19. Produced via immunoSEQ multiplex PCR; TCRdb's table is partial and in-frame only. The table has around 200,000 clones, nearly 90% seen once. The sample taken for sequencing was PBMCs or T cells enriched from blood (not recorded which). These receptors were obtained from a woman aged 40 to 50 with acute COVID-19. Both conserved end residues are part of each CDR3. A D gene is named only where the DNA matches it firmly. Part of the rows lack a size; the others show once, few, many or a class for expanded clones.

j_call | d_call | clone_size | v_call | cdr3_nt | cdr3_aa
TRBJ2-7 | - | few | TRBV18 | TGTGCCAGCCGCCCCCAGGTGGACTACGAGCAGTACTTC | CASRPQVDYEQYF
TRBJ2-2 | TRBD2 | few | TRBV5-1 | TGCGCCAGCAGCGCGACTAGCCTGAACACCGGGGAGCTGTTTTTT | CASSATSLNTGELFF
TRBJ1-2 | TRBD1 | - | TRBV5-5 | TGTGCCAGCAGCTTGGACAGGGGGAACTATGGCTACACCTTC | CASSLDRGNYGYTF
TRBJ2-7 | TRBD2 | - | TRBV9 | TGTGCCAGCAGCGTAGGTAGCGGGGGGCGATACGAGCAGTACTTC | CASSVGSGGRYEQYF
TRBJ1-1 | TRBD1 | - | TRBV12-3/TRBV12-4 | TGTGCCAGCAGTAAAGGGGGCCACACTGAAGCTTTCTTT | CASSKGGHTEAFF
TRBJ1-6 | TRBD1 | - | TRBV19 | TGTGCCAGTAGTCCCTCTGGGACAGGGGGTCTTGGAGGTAATTCACCCCTCCACTTT | CASSPSGTGGLGGNSPLHF
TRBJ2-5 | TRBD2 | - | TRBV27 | TGTGCCAGCAGTTCCAGCGGGACGGGAGAGACCCAGTACTTC | CASSSSGTGETQYF
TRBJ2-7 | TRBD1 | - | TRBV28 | TGTGCCAGCATCCCCGGGACAGGGGGCTCCGAGCAGTACTTC | CASIPGTGGSEQYF
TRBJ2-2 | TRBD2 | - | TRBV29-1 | TGCAGCGTCAGGGGACTAGCGGGAGACACCGGGGAGCTGTTTTTT | CSVRGLAGDTGELFF
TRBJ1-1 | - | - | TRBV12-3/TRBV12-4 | TGTGCCAGCAGTCGACTCCTGAACACTGAAGCTTTCTTT | CASSRLLNTEAFF
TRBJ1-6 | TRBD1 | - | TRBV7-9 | TGTGCCACCCAGTCCGGGACAGGGGGTAATTCACCCCTCCACTTT | CATQSGTGGNSPLHF
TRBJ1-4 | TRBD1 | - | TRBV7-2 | TGTGCCAGCAGCTTAACAGGGGTCACAACTAATGAAAAACTGTTTTTT | CASSLTGVTTNEKLFF
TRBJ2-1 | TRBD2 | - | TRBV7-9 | TGTGCCAGCAGCTCCTCTTTTGGGCGGGGGGGCAGCTATGAGCAGTTCTTC | CASSSSFGRGGSYEQFF